This T cell receptor (beta chain) came from a study of cytomegalovirus exposure and HLA in healthy donors. V gave up 5 bases and J gave up 1 base, with 17 bases separating them. The CDR3 has 16 amino acids. CDR1 is MNHEY and CDR2 is SMNVEV in the germline V gene (reference sequence). Comment on this clone: Its antigen is undetermined.

Notes on the study in general: The authors later found HLA-associated TCR beta chains more clonally expanded than equally common others. Sequencing likely produced, as an artifact, a cluster of highly shared sequence variants.

Donors in the study were healthy people who gave bone marrow. PCR was performed using 60 Vbeta and 13 Jbeta primers. Per the study methods: Later work found tens of millions of unique TCR beta chains, with approximately 12 million shared. Repertoires were generated with immunoSEQ multiplex PCR, while TCRdb's copy carries only in-frame clones and drops some. V and J calls and clone size are those listed in that table; D and trimming were worked out from the DNA. Here the sample spans about 200,000 clones, less than 85% being singletons. J is TRBJ1-1 and V is TRBV27, with no clear D. The material sequenced was PBMCs. The receptor was isolated from a girl aged 2-9 years in good health and CMV-seronegative. CDR3 nucleotides: TGTGCCAGCAGTCCCCTCGGTATAGCCCCGAACACTGAAGCTTTCTTT. This gives the protein CASSPLGIAPNTEAFF.